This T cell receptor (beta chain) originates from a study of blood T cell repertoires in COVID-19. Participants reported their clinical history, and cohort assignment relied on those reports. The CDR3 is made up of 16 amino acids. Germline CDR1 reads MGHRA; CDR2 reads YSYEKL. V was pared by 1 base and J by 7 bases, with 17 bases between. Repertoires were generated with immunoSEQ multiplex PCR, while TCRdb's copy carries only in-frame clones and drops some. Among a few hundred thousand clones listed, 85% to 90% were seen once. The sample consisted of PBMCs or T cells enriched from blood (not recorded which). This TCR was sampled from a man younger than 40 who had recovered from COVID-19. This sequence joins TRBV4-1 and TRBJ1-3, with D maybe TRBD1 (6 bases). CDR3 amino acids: CASSQGTAALRNTIYF. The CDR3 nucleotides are TGCGCCAGCAGCCAAGGGACAGCAGCCCTTAGGAACACCATATATTTT.